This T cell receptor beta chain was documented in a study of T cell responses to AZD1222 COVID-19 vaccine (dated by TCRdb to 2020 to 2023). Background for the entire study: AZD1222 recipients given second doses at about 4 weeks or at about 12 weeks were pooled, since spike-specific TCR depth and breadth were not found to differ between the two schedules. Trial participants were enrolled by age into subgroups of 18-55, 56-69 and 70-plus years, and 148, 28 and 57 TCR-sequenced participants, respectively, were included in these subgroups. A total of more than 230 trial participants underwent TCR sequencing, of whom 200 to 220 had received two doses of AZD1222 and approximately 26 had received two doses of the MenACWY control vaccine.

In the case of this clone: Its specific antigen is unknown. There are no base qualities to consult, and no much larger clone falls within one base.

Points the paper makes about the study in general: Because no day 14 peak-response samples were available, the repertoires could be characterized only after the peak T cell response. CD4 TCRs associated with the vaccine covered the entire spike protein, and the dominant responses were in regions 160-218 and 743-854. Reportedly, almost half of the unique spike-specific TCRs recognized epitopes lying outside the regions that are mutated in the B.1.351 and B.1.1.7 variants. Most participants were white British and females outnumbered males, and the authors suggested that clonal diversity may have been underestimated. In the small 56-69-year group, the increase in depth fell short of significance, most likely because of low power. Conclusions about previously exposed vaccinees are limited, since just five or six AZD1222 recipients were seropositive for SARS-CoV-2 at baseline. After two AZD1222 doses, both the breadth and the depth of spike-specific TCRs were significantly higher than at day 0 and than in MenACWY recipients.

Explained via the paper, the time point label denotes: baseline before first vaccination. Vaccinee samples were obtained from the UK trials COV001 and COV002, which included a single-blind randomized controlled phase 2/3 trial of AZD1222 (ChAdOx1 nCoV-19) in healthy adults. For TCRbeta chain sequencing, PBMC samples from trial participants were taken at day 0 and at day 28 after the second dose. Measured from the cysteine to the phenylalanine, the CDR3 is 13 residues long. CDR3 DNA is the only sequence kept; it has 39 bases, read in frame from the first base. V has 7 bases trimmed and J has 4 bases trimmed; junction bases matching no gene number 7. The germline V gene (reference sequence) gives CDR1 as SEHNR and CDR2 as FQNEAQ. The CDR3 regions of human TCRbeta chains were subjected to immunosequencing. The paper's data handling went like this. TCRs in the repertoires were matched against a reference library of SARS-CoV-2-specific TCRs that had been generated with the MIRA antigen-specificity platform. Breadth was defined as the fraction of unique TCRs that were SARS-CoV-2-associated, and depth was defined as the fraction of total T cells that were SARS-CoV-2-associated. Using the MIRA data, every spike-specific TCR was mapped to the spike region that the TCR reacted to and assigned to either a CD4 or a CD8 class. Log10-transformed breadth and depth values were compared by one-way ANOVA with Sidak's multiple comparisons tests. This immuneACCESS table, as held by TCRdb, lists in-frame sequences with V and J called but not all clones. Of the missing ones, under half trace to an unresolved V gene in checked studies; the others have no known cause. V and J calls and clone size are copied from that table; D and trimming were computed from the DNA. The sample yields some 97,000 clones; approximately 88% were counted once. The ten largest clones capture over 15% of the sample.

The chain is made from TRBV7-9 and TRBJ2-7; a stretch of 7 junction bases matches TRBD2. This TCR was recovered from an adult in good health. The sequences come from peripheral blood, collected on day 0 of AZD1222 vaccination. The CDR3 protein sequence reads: CASMQGGRYEQYF. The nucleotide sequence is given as TGTGCCAGCATGCAGGGAGGGAGATACGAGCAGTACTTC.